The clone carrying this T cell receptor (beta chain) was found a few times. Germline CDR1 is DFQATT and CDR2 is SNEGSKA (reference sequence). CDR3 size: 14 residues. Trimming removed 7 bases from V and 5 bases from J, with 19 bases in between. The entry originates in a study of human T cells and chemical hapten exposure. Whole-study context: It was small differences in pooled library volume that mainly caused per-sample TCR yields to vary.

Sequencing started from total RNA isolated from unfractionated whole blood. Unique molecular identifiers were affixed to discrete cDNA molecules within the library. Original processing methods: TCRs per sample had a median of approximately 98,000 and ranged from roughly 20,000 to 690,600. TCRdb reanalysed the 5' RACE reads using MiXCR and keeps one entry per CDR3 protein. V and J calls and clone size were set by TCRdb, not the authors. The sample contains about 110,000 distinct CDR3 sequences, around a fifth of which appear only once. The chain uses TRBV20-1 and TRBJ2-3; weak D call: TRBD2 (5 bases). The sequence was collected from a human donor in good health. The CDR3 coding sequence is TGCAGTGGCCCCGGAGGAAGCTTAGTAGATACGCAGTATTTT. It specifies CSGPGGSLVDTQYF.